These 7 T cell receptor beta chains were all obtained from the same sample, sequenced in a study of immune evolution from preneoplasia to lung adenocarcinoma. This table comes from immunoSEQ multiplex PCR, and its TCRdb copy is limited to in-frame clones, with some not included. The sample holds 6,500 to 9,000 clones, 70% to 90% seen once. Specimen: FFPE minimally invasive lung adenocarcinoma tissue. The receptors originated from a person aged 80 or older with lung adenocarcinoma.

This chain joins TRBV20-1 and TRBJ2-7; TRBD1 agrees at 9 bases. The CDR3 consists of 11 residues. Germline assignment: CDR1 DFQATT and CDR2 SNEGSKA (reference sequence). CDR3: CSPGQGYEQYF. CDR3 in DNA: TGCAGCCCGGGACAGGGCTACGAGCAGTACTTC.

The chain is built from TRBV19 and TRBJ1-5; 7 bases agree with TRBD1. In germline, CDR1 is LNHDA, CDR2 SQIVND (reference sequence). The V and J ends lost 7 bases and 5 bases, in that order; junction bases with no gene match: 11. CDR3 length: 15 residues. The CDR3 nucleotides read TGTGCCAGTACCAACCCGGGACAGAGTTATCAGCCCCAGCATTTT. This sequence encodes CASTNPGQSYQPQHF.

The V call is TRBV30, the J call TRBJ2-6; D remains ambiguous. The CDR3 runs 15 residues. The germline gives CDR1 GTSNPN, CDR2 SVGIG (reference sequence). With 3 bases removed from V and 2 bases from J, the gap between germline ends came to 11 bases. This CDR3 reads CAWSPVGTGANVLTF. The CDR3 coding sequence is TGTGCCTGGAGCCCCGTAGGAACTGGGGCCAACGTCCTGACTTTC. Full variable domain (rest looked up from reference TRBV30 and TRBJ2-6): SQTIHQWPATLVQPVGSPLSLECTVEGTSNPNLYWYRQAAGRGLQLLFYSVGIGQISSEVPQNLSASRPQDRQFILSSKKLLLSDSGFYLCAWSPVGTGANVLTFGAGSRLTVL.

The rearrangement links TRBV27 to TRBJ1-1, with 9 bases aligning to TRBD1. Germline lookup yields CDR1 MNHEY and CDR2 SMNVEV (reference sequence). J gave up 1 base and V 4 bases, and 10 bases lay outside the gene matches. The CDR3 is made up of 17 amino acids. The CDR3 protein is CASSSTGGGSANTEAFF. In DNA, the CDR3 is TGTGCCAGCAGTTCGACAGGGGGAGGATCGGCGAACACTGAAGCTTTCTTT.

In this sample, this clone turned up once. This rearrangement joins TRBV4-1 to TRBJ2-2; perhaps TRBD1 as D (5 bases). From germline, CDR1 is MGHRA and CDR2 YSYEKL. This CDR3 is 15 amino acids long. The V end was cut by 0 bases, the J end by 4 bases, with 9 bases between. In DNA form, the CDR3 reads TGCGCCAGCAGCCAAGATCAAACAGGCACCGGGGAGCTGTTTTTT. This codes for CASSQDQTGTGELFF.

CDR3: CASSRRTNSPLHF. As DNA, the CDR3 is TGTGCCAGCAGTAGGCGGACAAATTCACCCCTCCACTTT. J is TRBJ1-6 and V is TRBV28; a possible D gene is TRBD1 (5 bases). Trimming took 5 bases from V and 7 from J, leaving 9 bases between them. There are 13 residues in the CDR3. Germline V gives CDR1 MDHEN, CDR2 SYDVKM.

This chain links TRBV12-5 with TRBJ2-5; TRBD1 is a possible D gene (6 bases). CDR3 size: 13 residues. Germline values: CDR1 LGHNT, CDR2 FRNRAP. V lost 7 bases and J lost 5, with 14 bases in between. CDR3 residues: CASALTGLETQYF. CDR3 nucleotides: TGTGCTAGTGCCCTTACAGGGTTGGAGACCCAGTACTTC. Looking up the rest from reference TRBV12-5 and TRBJ2-5 gives the full variable domain: DARVTQTPRHKVTEMGQEVTMRCQPILGHNTVFWYRQTMMQGLELLAYFRNRAPLDDSGMPKDRFSAEMPDATLATLKIQPSEPRDSAVYFCASALTGLETQYFGPGTRLLVL.